The clone carrying this T cell receptor beta chain occurred once. Per the study methods: The authors estimated nucleated cell counts from reference gene primer amplification. Assay used: immunoSEQ multiplex PCR; TCRdb lists only in-frame clones, some missing. Clone size and V and J calls were adopted from that table, with D and trimming inferred from the DNA. Of 35,000 to 40,000 clones in the sample, roughly nine tenths were seen once. The entry originates in a study of blood T cell repertoires in COVID-19. As for the study in general: Collection of acute and convalescent COVID-19 samples took place in the United States, Italy and Spain. T cells, B-cell-depleted T cells, or PBMCs supplied cDNA or gDNA.

Germline V gene lookup returns CDR1 SGHTA and CDR2 FQGNSA. V lost 1 base and J lost 4, with 7 bases in between. This CDR3 has 14 amino acids. Material: peripheral blood. J is TRBJ1-4 and V is TRBV7-2, with D tentatively TRBD1 (6 bases). The receptor comes from a man between 65 and 80 years old with acute or convalescent COVID-19. In DNA, the CDR3 is TGTGCCAGCAGCTTAGGGACAGTTAATGAAAAACTGTTTTTT. Encoded protein: CASSLGTVNEKLFF.